Each of the 9 T cell receptor beta chains below was sequenced from the same sample in a study of Graves' ophthalmopathy and Graves' hyperthyroidism (dated by TCRdb to the late 2010s). Sequenced using an Illumina HiSeq 2000. TCR beta CDR3 regions were amplified from RNA transcripts for repertoire sequencing. HTBI primers and the Qiagen OneStep RT-PCR kit were used in a first-round RT-PCR, which was followed by a second-round multiplex PCR, size selection and purification. Starting from the raw public reads, TCRdb applied fastp trimming at Q25, assembled clones with MiXCR and retained in-frame beta chains. Here each entry gathers all rows of one CDR3 protein and keeps the most common genes and DNA. Within this sample are about 1.1 million distinct CDR3 sequences, with roughly two fifths of them counted one time only. The ten largest clones take up around 10% of the sample. Source material: peripheral blood or thyroid tissue (not recorded which). The receptors shown here come from an adult man with Graves' hyperthyroidism.

The count of this clonotype is one. This may stem from a read error, because a much larger clone lies one nucleotide away. V and J are TRBV19 and TRBJ2-2; D is possibly TRBD2 (6 bases). CDR1 and CDR2 from the germline V gene are LNHDA and SQIVND (reference sequence). The CDR3 consists of 15 residues. DNA for the CDR3: TGTGTCAGTAGTGCCGGGGACTGGGACACCGGGGAGCTGTTTTTT. Translating gives CVSSAGDWDTGELFF.

In DNA form, the CDR3 reads TGTGCCATCAGCCCAGGGGAACAGCCCCAGCATTTT. This translates into CAISPGEQPQHF. The chain links TRBV10-3 to TRBJ1-5, with D possibly matching TRBD1 (6 bases). CDR3 length: 12 amino acids. The germline V and J ends were trimmed by 6 bases and 7 bases, with 10 bases remaining between them. The germline V gene encodes CDR1 ENHRY and CDR2 SYGVKD.

This chain links TRBV10-2 with TRBJ1-6, with TRBD1 matching over 7 bases. Looked up from germline, CDR1 is WSHSY and CDR2 is SAAADI. V was clipped by 2 bases and J by 0 bases; unmatched bases: 10. This CDR3 contains 19 residues. The CDR3 here is CASSERDRSNYSYNSPLHF. In DNA form, the CDR3 reads TGCGCCAGCAGTGAGCGGGACAGAAGCAACTACTCCTATAATTCACCCCTCCACTTT.

This clonotype was seen a few times. The genes are TRBV5-1 and TRBJ2-7; D not resolved. The CDR3 has 12 amino acids. V lost 3 bases to trimming and J lost 5 bases, with 9 bases between them. Germline V lookup: CDR1 SGHRS, CDR2 YFSETQ. The CDR3 nucleotides read TGCGCCAGCAGCTCCAAAGACCACGAGCAGTACTTC. This sequence encodes CASSSKDHEQYF.

V is TRBV15 and J is TRBJ1-6; TRBD1 is a possible D gene (5 bases). Germline CDR1 reads LNHNV; CDR2 reads YYDKDF (reference sequence). Between the trimmed V and J ends, which lost 0 bases and 18 bases, there was a span of 9 bases. The CDR3 extends over 11 amino acids. The CDR3 region is CATSREGVRHF. Written as DNA, the CDR3 is TGTGCCACCAGCAGAGAGGGGGTCCGCCACTTT.

This clonotype was seen ten or more times. The genes are TRBV7-2 and TRBJ2-7; 10 bases fit TRBD2. The CDR3 is made up of 17 amino acids. The J segment lost 5 bases and the V segment lost 0 bases, leaving 10 bases of the junction unmatched. CDR1 and CDR2 from the germline V gene are SGHTA and FQGNSA. As DNA, the CDR3 is TGTGCCAGCAGCTTAGCCCCTCCCACCGGGACTAGCGACGAGCAGTACTTC. Its protein product is CASSLAPPTGTSDEQYF.

This clonotype was recorded at least ten times. The rearrangement joins TRBV9 to TRBJ1-4; 11 nucleotides line up with TRBD1. With 2 bases clipped from V and 7 bases from J, the junction kept 4 bases outside the gene matches. From germline, CDR1 is SGDLS and CDR2 YYNGEE. This CDR3 has 15 amino acids. The CDR3 nucleotides read TGTGCCAGCAGCGTGTCCGGGACAGGGGGTGAAAAACTGTTTTTT. Residues: CASSVSGTGGEKLFF.

This clonotype was found many times. The genes are TRBV29-1 and TRBJ1-2, with TRBD1 as a possible D gene (5 bases). Trimming cost V 4 bases and J 7 bases, with 16 bases left between them. From germline, CDR1 is SQVTM and CDR2 ANQGSEA. The CDR3 runs to 13 residues. CDR3 in DNA: TGCAGCGTTGCGGAGGGATCAGGGATTGGCTACACCTTC. It translates to CSVAEGSGIGYTF.

The chain combines TRBV29-1 with TRBJ1-5, with 9 nucleotides matching TRBD1. The V gene's germline CDR1 is SQVTM and CDR2 ANQGSEA. The V segment lost 4 bases and the J segment 5 bases; nucleotides outside the gene matches: 3. This CDR3 has 13 amino acids. CDR3 sequence reads: CSVGGTGYQPQHF. For the CDR3, the DNA is TGCAGCGTTGGCGGGACAGGGTATCAGCCCCAGCATTTT. Full variable domain (rest looked up from reference TRBV29-1 and TRBJ1-5): SAVISQKPSRDICQRGTSLTIQCQVDSQVTMMFWYRQQPGQSLTLIATANQGSEATYESGFVIDKFPISRPNLTFSTLTVSNMSPEDSSIYLCSVGGTGYQPQHFGDGTRLSIL.